This entry is about one T cell receptor (beta chain). Its antigen is currently unknown. The junction shows a germline mismatch at one end, possibly a read error. Only in-frame clones appear in the TCRdb table, and some are missing; sequencing was by immunoSEQ multiplex PCR. The top ten hold roughly a quarter of the sample, which has approximately 2,100 clones, roughly 81% seen once. The record originates from a study of immune cell composition in non-small cell lung cancer. The CDR3 is 13 residues long. Germline-derived CDR1 and CDR2 are SGHTA and FQGTGA. Whole-study results and caveats: Lung squamous cell carcinoma tumours had significantly higher top 10 clone scores and productive clonality than lung adenocarcinoma.

Sequencing was done on a sample of lung tumor tissue. The clonotype comes from a human donor with non-small cell lung cancer. This chain uses TRBV7-3 with TRBJ1-5; no definite D call. The CDR3 DNA sequence: TGTGCCAGCAGCTTAACTAGCGATCAGCCCCAGCATTTT. Amino acid sequence: CASSLTSDQPQHF.